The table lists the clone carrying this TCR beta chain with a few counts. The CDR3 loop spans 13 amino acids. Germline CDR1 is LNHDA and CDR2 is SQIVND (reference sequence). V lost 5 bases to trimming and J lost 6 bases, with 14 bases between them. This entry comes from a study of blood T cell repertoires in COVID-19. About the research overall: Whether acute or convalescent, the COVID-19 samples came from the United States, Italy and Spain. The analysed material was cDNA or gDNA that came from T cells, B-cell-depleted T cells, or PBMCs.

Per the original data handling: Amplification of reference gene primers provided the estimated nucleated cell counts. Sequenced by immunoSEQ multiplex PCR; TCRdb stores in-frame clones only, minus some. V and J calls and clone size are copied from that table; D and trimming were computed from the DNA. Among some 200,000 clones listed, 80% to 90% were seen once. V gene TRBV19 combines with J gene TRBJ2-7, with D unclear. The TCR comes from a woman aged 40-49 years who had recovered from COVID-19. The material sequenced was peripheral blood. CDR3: CASSGTRSGEQYF. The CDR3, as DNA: TGTGCCAGTAGTGGTACCCGTTCCGGCGAGCAGTACTTC.